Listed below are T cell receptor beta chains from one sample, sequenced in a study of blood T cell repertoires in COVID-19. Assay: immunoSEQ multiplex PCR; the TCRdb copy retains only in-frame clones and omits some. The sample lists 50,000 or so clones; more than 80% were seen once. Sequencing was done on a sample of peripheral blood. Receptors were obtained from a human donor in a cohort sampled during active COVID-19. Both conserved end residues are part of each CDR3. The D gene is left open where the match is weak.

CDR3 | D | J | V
CATSESPGLAGANTGELFF | TRBD2 | TRBJ2-2 | TRBV24-1
CASRPSGLAGYEQYF | TRBD2 | TRBJ2-7 | TRBV5-4
CASSAEGTGANQPQHF | TRBD1 | TRBJ1-5 | TRBV2
CASSGLAGGDEQFF | TRBD2 | TRBJ2-1 | TRBV19
CAWSRGYEQYF | NA | TRBJ2-7 | TRBV30
CASSVDNTDTQYF | NA | TRBJ2-3 | TRBV19
CSVGEQINQPQHF | NA | TRBJ1-5 | TRBV29-1
CASSLGTTGELFF | NA | TRBJ2-2 | TRBV28
CAWSVSGGTEAFF | NA | TRBJ1-1 | TRBV30
CASSRAGLAGGDTQYF | TRBD2 | TRBJ2-3 | TRBV5-1
CACNPRERDEKLFF | NA | TRBJ1-4 | TRBV30
CASSCSRVRRYEQYF | NA | TRBJ2-7 | TRBV7-7
CASSGTGTLLPQETQYF | NA | TRBJ2-5 | TRBV5-4
CASSLVFGYTF | NA | TRBJ1-2 | TRBV12-3/TRBV12-4
CASSYTGDGNQPQHF | NA | TRBJ1-5 | TRBV6-5
CASSSTGTGDSPLHF | TRBD1 | TRBJ1-6 | TRBV19
CASSSASTGNRNIQYF | NA | TRBJ2-4 | TRBV14
CASSLVGRGENTGELFF | NA | TRBJ2-2 | TRBV11-2
CASSEDSPVYGYTF | NA | TRBJ1-2 | TRBV2
CRPQGARGYTF | TRBD1 | TRBJ1-2 | TRBV20-1
CASSLGAYGYTF | NA | TRBJ1-2 | TRBV28
CASSPWGVEGIGYGYTF | NA | TRBJ1-2 | TRBV27
CATTWTGGAGELFF | TRBD1 | TRBJ2-2 | TRBV24-1
CASSLDPGQGLFF | NA | TRBJ1-4 | TRBV5-1
CATSDVGGTGELFF | NA | TRBJ2-2 | TRBV24-1
CASSLPGDSNQPQHF | NA | TRBJ1-5 | TRBV28
CASSLELAGEFEQYF | TRBD2 | TRBJ2-7 | TRBV7-9
CASSHDREVGYTF | TRBD1 | TRBJ1-2 | TRBV12-3/TRBV12-4
CSVGLAGRYEQYF | TRBD2 | TRBJ2-7 | TRBV29-1
CASSPLGQVNGEKLFF | NA | TRBJ1-4 | TRBV5-6
CASRVSGTDSYGYTF | NA | TRBJ1-2 | TRBV25-1
CASSSPMSSYNEQFF | NA | TRBJ2-1 | TRBV7-8
CASSQERETQYF | NA | TRBJ2-5 | TRBV3-1/TRBV3-2
CASSHRSPGAATNEKLFF | NA | TRBJ1-4 | TRBV14
CASSPTDPPKKQYF | NA | TRBJ2-7 | TRBV18